The clone carrying this T cell receptor (beta chain) was recorded a few times. Conversion of TCR transcripts into cDNA relied on 5'RACE template switching, which added a universal primer site and UMIs. TCRdb called the 5' RACE reads again in MiXCR, with one record for every CDR3 protein. The table shows around 68,000 distinct CDR3 sequences, with under 9.5% occurring only once. Between the trimmed V and J ends, which lost 4 bases and 1 base, there was a span of 11 bases. The CDR3 consists of 16 residues. Per germline, CDR1 LGHNA and CDR2 YSLEER. The data were obtained in a study of T cells after yellow fever vaccination.

This sequence was found in a man younger than 35 who received the YFV17D yellow fever vaccine. The J gene is TRBJ2-6, the V gene TRBV4-3; D not certain. Source: CD8+ T cells sorted from PBMCs, taken 10 to 11 days after the first yellow fever vaccination. The CDR3 nucleotides read TGCGCCAGCAGCCTCCTCGTGCAGTCTGGGGCCAACGTCCTGACTTTC. It encodes CASSLLVQSGANVLTF.